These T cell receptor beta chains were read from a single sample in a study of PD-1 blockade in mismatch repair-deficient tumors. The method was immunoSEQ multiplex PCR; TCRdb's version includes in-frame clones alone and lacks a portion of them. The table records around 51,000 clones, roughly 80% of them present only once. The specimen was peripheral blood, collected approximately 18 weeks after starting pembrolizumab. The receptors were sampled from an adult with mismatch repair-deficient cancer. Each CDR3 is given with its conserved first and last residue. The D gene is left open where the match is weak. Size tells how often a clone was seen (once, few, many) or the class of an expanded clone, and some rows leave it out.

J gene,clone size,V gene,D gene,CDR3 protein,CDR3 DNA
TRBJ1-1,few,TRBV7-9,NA,CASSSTGMNTEAFF,TGTGCCAGCAGCTCGACAGGCATGAACACTGAAGCTTTCTTT
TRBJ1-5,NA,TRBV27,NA,CASSFFRRDDQPQHF,TGTGCCAGCAGTTTTTTCAGACGGGACGATCAGCCCCAGCATTTT
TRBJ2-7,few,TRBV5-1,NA,CASSLVGYHEQYF,TGCGCCAGCAGCTTGGTGGGTTACCACGAGCAGTACTTC
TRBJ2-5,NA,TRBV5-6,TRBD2,CASSPPPAGGQETQYF,TGTGCCAGCAGCCCACCTCCCGCGGGAGGGCAGGAGACCCAGTACTTC
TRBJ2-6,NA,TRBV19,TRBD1,CASSIRAGGGANVLTF,TGTGCCAGTAGTATCAGGGCAGGGGGTGGGGCCAACGTCCTGACTTTC
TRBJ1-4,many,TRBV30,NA,CAWSVGGNEKLFF,TGTGCCTGGAGTGTAGGGGGTAATGAAAAACTGTTTTTT
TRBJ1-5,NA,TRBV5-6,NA,CASSLMGYSNQPQHF,TGTGCCAGCAGCTTGATGGGGTATAGCAATCAGCCCCAGCATTTT
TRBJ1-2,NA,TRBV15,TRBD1,CATSRDRQGGFGYTF,TGTGCCACCAGCAGAGATCGACAGGGAGGGTTTGGCTACACCTTC
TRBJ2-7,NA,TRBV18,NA,CASSPMSGPTYEQYF,TGTGCCAGCTCACCAATGAGCGGGCCCACCTACGAGCAGTACTTC
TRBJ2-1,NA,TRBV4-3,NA,CASSQVGPAAEQFF,TGCGCCAGCAGCCAAGTAGGCCCAGCTGCTGAGCAGTTCTTC
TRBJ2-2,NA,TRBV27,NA,CASRKGQNTGELFF,TGTGCCAGCAGGAAGGGACAGAACACCGGGGAGCTGTTTTTT
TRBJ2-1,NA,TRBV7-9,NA,CASSPRLARRSYNEQFF,TGTGCCAGCAGCCCCCGACTCGCCCGACGGTCCTACAATGAGCAGTTCTTC
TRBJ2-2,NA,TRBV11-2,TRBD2,CASSPIATSGYTGELFF,TGTGCCAGCAGCCCCATCGCGACTAGCGGTTACACCGGGGAGCTGTTTTTT
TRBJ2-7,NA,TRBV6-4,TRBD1,CASRPTGTGSYEQYF,TGTGCCAGCAGACCCACCGGGACAGGATCCTACGAGCAGTACTTC
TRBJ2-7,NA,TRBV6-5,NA,CASSSGGFEQYF,TGTGCCAGCAGTTCAGGAGGGTTCGAGCAGTACTTC
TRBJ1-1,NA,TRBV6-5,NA,CASSYSTQANTEAFF,TGTGCCAGCAGTTACTCGACCCAGGCGAACACTGAAGCTTTCTTT
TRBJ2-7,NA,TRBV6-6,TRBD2,CASSYQLAGDGEQYF,TGTGCCAGCAGTTACCAACTAGCGGGAGACGGCGAGCAGTACTTC
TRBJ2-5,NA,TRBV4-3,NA,CASSQRGPPQFGTQYF,TGCGCCAGCAGCCAGCGGGGTCCCCCACAATTCGGGACCCAGTACTTC
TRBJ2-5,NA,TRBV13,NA,CASSSSRDSQETQYF,TGTGCCAGCAGCTCTTCTCGGGACTCCCAAGAGACCCAGTACTTC
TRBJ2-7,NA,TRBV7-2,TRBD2,CASSIGTSGTEQYF,TGTGCCAGCAGCATCGGGACTAGCGGGACAGAGCAGTACTTC
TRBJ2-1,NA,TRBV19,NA,CASSRTGSSYNEQFF,TGTGCCAGTAGTAGAACAGGGAGCTCCTACAATGAGCAGTTCTTC
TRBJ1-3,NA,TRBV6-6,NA,CASSLEQASSGNTIYF,TGTGCCAGCAGCCTCGAGCAGGCGTCCTCTGGAAACACCATATATTTT
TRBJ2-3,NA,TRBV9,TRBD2,CASSVGAGVASDTQYF,TGTGCCAGCAGCGTTGGGGCGGGAGTGGCTTCAGATACGCAGTATTTT
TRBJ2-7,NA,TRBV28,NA,CASSLTGVTYEQYF,TGTGCCAGCAGTTTAACGGGGGTGACCTACGAGCAGTACTTC
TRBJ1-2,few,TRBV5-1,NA,CASSLASFYGYTF,TGCGCCAGCAGCTTGGCCAGCTTCTATGGCTACACCTTC
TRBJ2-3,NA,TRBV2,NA,CASSEWAGGSTDTQYF,TGTGCCAGCAGTGAATGGGCAGGGGGGAGCACAGATACGCAGTATTTT
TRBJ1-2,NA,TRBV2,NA,CASRSSGTRDGYTF,TGTGCCAGCAGATCCTCAGGGACGCGGGATGGCTACACCTTC
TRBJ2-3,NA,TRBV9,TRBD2,CASSARSGREVDTQYF,TGTGCCAGCAGCGCGCGTAGCGGGAGGGAAGTAGATACGCAGTATTTT